This entry lists 28 T cell receptor beta chains sequenced from one sample in a study of CD8 T cells in ankylosing spondylitis. MiXCR was run by TCRdb on the 5' RACE reads, yielding one entry per CDR3 protein. The table includes about 240,000 distinct CDR3 sequences, around 7.8% detected once. Input material: blood, either unsorted or a sorted T cell fraction (not recorded which). Receptors were obtained from a male donor with ankylosing spondylitis or in good health (not recorded which).

This clonotype was observed a few times. The J gene is TRBJ2-3, the V gene TRBV5-1, with 14 bases lining up with TRBD2. The CDR3 sequence is 16 residues long. The V and J ends lost 7 bases and 4 bases, in that order; junction bases with no gene match: 8. The germline gives CDR1 SGHRS, CDR2 YFSETQ. For the CDR3, the DNA is TGCGCCAGCCGAAGACTAGCGGGGGGGCCTCCAGATACGCAGTATTTT. This codes for CASRRLAGGPPDTQYF.

Only a few counts were recorded for this clonotype. V usage is TRBV20-1 and J usage is TRBJ2-1; possibly TRBD1 or TRBD2 for D (6 bases each). CDR3 length equals 13 residues. Germline V CDR1 and CDR2: DFQATT, SNEGSKA (reference sequence). V dropped 5 bases and J dropped 8 bases, with 16 bases sitting between them. The CDR3 sequence is CSAGTGALDEQFF. The CDR3 DNA reads as TGCAGTGCTGGGACGGGGGCCTTGGATGAGCAGTTCTTC.

This clonotype was recorded many times. The chain uses TRBV12-3 or TRBV12-4 and TRBJ2-3; 7 bases align to TRBD1. V lost 3 bases and J lost 5; bases outside the gene matches: 5. This CDR3 spans 14 amino acids. In DNA, the CDR3 is TGTGCCAGCAGTTTCGACAGGGCTGGAGATACGCAGTATTTT. Its protein product is CASSFDRAGDTQYF.

About this clonotype itself: This clone may be a read error of a much larger clone one base away. The chain is built from TRBV11-2 and TRBJ2-3; 13 positions agree with TRBD2. CDR3 length: 18 residues. CDR1 and CDR2 (germline): SGHAT, FQNNGV. DNA of the CDR3: TGTACCAGCAGCTTATACAGGACTAGCGGGAGCAACCTAGATACGCAGTATTTT. As protein: CTSSLYRTSGSNLDTQYF.

This clonotype was seen many times. CDR3 residues: CASSYRAGGELFF. CDR3 nucleotides: TGTGCCAGCAGTTACAGGGCTGGCGGGGAGCTGTTTTTT. The V and J genes are TRBV6-2 or TRBV6-3 and TRBJ2-2; D not certain. This CDR3 is built from 13 residues. Germline-derived CDR1 and CDR2 are MNHEY and SVGEGT. V was shortened by 2 bases and J by 7 bases, with 8 bases between the two germline ends.

This clonotype was observed many times. This rearrangement joins TRBV29-1 to TRBJ1-1, with D perhaps TRBD1 (6 bases). Trimming cost V 7 bases and J 4 bases, with 22 bases left between them. CDR3 length: 15 residues. In germline, CDR1 is SQVTM, CDR2 ANQGSEA. DNA for the CDR3: TGCAGCGCCGTCGTCAACAGGGCCGAAGGCACTGAAGCTTTCTTT. Protein sequence: CSAVVNRAEGTEAFF. Combining the CDR3 with reference TRBV29-1 and TRBJ1-1 gives the whole variable domain SAVISQKPSRDICQRGTSLTIQCQVDSQVTMMFWYRQQPGQSLTLIATANQGSEATYESGFVIDKFPISRPNLTFSTLTVSNMSPEDSSIYLCSAVVNRAEGTEAFFGQGTRLTVV.

The rearrangement uses TRBV29-1 and TRBJ2-1; 9 nucleotides agree with TRBD1. Germline V lookup: CDR1 SQVTM, CDR2 ANQGSEA. Trimming took 7 bases from V and 5 from J; bases not matched to a gene: 9. This CDR3 has 14 residues. The CDR3 DNA reads TGCAGCGGCCTAGGGGGGACAGGGCACAATGAGCAGTTCTTC. Translating it yields CSGLGGTGHNEQFF.

Points on this clonotype: The junction shows a germline mismatch at one end, possibly a read error. The chain is built from TRBV4-2 and TRBJ1-2, with a tentative D call TRBD1 (5 bases). The germline V gene has CDR1 LGHNA and CDR2 YNFKEQ. This CDR3 contains 13 residues. CDR3 protein: CASGHRRGDGYTF. DNA for the CDR3: TGTGCCAGCGGCCACCGTCGGGGGGATGGCTACACCTTC.

This clonotype showed up just a few times. The rearrangement links TRBV29-1 to TRBJ1-1; D might be TRBD1 (5 bases). V was shortened by 7 bases and J by 5 bases, with 20 bases between the two germline ends. This CDR3 is 14 amino acids long. The germline V gene encodes CDR1 SQVTM and CDR2 ANQGSEA. The CDR3 region is CSARGNNRKTEAFF. The CDR3 DNA reads as TGCAGCGCCCGGGGGAATAACAGGAAAACTGAAGCTTTCTTT.

This clonotype was seen repeatedly, ten times or more. The genes are TRBV6-1 and TRBJ2-4; D is unresolved. The germline gives CDR1 MNHNS, CDR2 SASEGT. The V and J ends lost 2 bases and 0 bases respectively, with 17 bases between them. CDR3 length: 18 amino acids. The CDR3, as DNA: TGTGCCAGCAGTGAAACGAGGAAAGGGCAGTTAGCCAAAAACATTCAGTACTTC. Protein sequence: CASSETRKGQLAKNIQYF.

This clonotype has ten or more counts. The J gene is TRBJ1-5, the V gene TRBV7-2, with 8 bases identical to TRBD1. The germline V gene encodes CDR1 SGHTA and CDR2 FQGNSA. The CDR3 consists of 16 residues. V trimming: 5 bases; J trimming: 4 bases; junction bases outside the gene matches: 10. The CDR3 DNA reads as TGTGCCAGCAGCCCCAACAGGGGGTTACCTAATCAGCCCCAGCATTTT. Amino acid sequence: CASSPNRGLPNQPQHF. Complete variable domain (other parts from reference TRBV7-2 and TRBJ1-5): GAGVSQSPSNKVTEKGKDVELRCDPISGHTALYWYRQSLGQGLEFLIYFQGNSAPDKSGLPSDRFSAERTGGSVSTLTIQRTQQEDSAVYLCASSPNRGLPNQPQHFGDGTRLSIL.

This clonotype was seen at least ten times. The J gene is TRBJ2-4, the V gene TRBV20-1; D possibly corresponds to TRBD2 (6 bases). The CDR3 sequence is 18 residues long. From germline, CDR1 is DFQATT and CDR2 SNEGSKA (reference sequence). Deletions cut 6 bases from V and 0 bases from J, with 24 bases between. CDR3 region: CSAYPSGSSGLAKNIQYF. In DNA, the CDR3 is TGCAGTGCCTATCCATCGGGCTCCTCGGGACTAGCCAAAAACATTCAGTACTTC.

This clonotype was counted at least ten times. The rearrangement joins TRBV27 to TRBJ1-1; D is ambiguous. Between the trimmed V and J ends, which lost 5 bases and 5 bases, there was a span of 18 bases. CDR3 length equals 15 residues. Germline V gene data show CDR1 as MNHEY and CDR2 as SMNVEV (reference sequence). The CDR3: CASSEDHGGSTEAFF. The CDR3 coding sequence is TGTGCCAGCAGTGAGGACCACGGAGGTTCGACTGAAGCTTTCTTT.

The rearrangement joins TRBV5-1 to TRBJ2-3, with 9 bases lining up with TRBD1. J gave up 2 bases and V 3 bases, and 7 bases lay outside the gene matches. This CDR3 has 16 residues. Germline CDR1 SGHRS, CDR2 YFSETQ. The chain's CDR3 is CASSYWDRAITDTQYF. CDR3 DNA: TGCGCCAGCAGCTACTGGGACAGGGCCATCACAGATACGCAGTATTTT.

The CDR3 protein is CASSAARDSEQYF. The CDR3 nucleotides are TGTGCCAGCAGCGCCGCCCGAGATAGCGAGCAGTACTTC. V usage is TRBV7-2 and J usage is TRBJ2-7; the D is unclear. Between the trimmed V and J ends, which lost 5 bases and 6 bases, there was a span of 14 bases. CDR1 SGHTA and CDR2 FQGNSA come from the germline V gene. CDR3 length: 13 amino acids.

This clonotype was recorded many times. J is TRBJ2-5 and V is TRBV10-2, with D hard to call. The germline CDR1 and CDR2 sequences are WSHSY and SAAADI. V gave up 8 bases and J gave up 1 base, with 8 bases separating them. The CDR3 spans 12 residues. CDR3 residues: CASVGSQETQYF. Here the CDR3 DNA reads TGCGCCAGCGTGGGCTCCCAAGAGACCCAGTACTTC.

In its sample, this clonotype was seen many times. V gene TRBV10-3 combines with J gene TRBJ2-3, with 11 bases that match TRBD2. Germline trimming cut 4 bases from V and 4 bases from J; bases unmatched to any gene: 1. Germline lookup yields CDR1 ENHRY and CDR2 SYGVKD. The CDR3 length is 14 residues. CDR3 sequence reads: CAISGLAGPDTQYF. In nucleotides, the CDR3 is TGTGCCATCAGTGGACTAGCGGGACCAGATACGCAGTATTTT.

This clonotype was seen repeatedly, ten times or more. The chain carries TRBV10-3 and TRBJ2-1, with 7 bases aligning to TRBD2. The J segment lost 7 bases and the V segment lost 5 bases, leaving 23 bases of the junction unmatched. Germline CDR1 ENHRY, CDR2 SYGVKD. The CDR3 extends over 19 amino acids. For the CDR3, the DNA is TGTGCCATCAGTCCTAGTCAACTCACTAGCGTCTCTACGGGTAATGAGCAGTTCTTC. As protein: CAISPSQLTSVSTGNEQFF.

This clonotype occurred many times. The chain links TRBV29-1 to TRBJ1-5; D possibly corresponds to TRBD1 (5 bases). The germline V and J ends were trimmed by 4 bases and 1 base, with 14 bases remaining between them. CDR1 and CDR2 (germline): SQVTM, ANQGSEA. CDR3 length: 15 residues. The CDR3 coding sequence is TGCAGCGTTGGGGAGGGGCCTGGGAGCAATCAGCCCCAGCATTTT. Its protein product is CSVGEGPGSNQPQHF.

This clonotype was picked up many times. This chain joins TRBV20-1 and TRBJ1-4; 8 bases fit TRBD1. The CDR3 length is 14 residues. Germline values: CDR1 DFQATT, CDR2 SNEGSKA (reference sequence). V dropped 4 bases and J dropped 4; count of bases not matched to a gene: 5. CDR3 protein: CSAIQGAVNEKLFF. The CDR3 bases are TGCAGTGCTATCCAGGGGGCCGTTAATGAAAAACTGTTTTTT.

The chain is built from TRBV19 and TRBJ1-1, with D perhaps TRBD1 (5 bases). The CDR3 totals 14 residues. Germline CDR1 and CDR2: LNHDA and SQIVND (reference sequence). V lost 4 bases and J 2 bases, leaving 11 bases between the germline ends. The CDR3 DNA reads as TGTGCCAGTAGTAGCCAGTGGGACAACACTGAAGCTTTCTTT. This codes for CASSSQWDNTEAFF.

Only a few counts were recorded for this clonotype. The gene calls are TRBV7-2 and TRBJ2-7; possible D gene TRBD2, 7 bases. The CDR3 loop spans 15 amino acids. CDR1 is SGHTA and CDR2 is FQGNSA in the germline V gene. The V gene lost 5 bases and the J gene lost 0 bases, with 14 bases spanning the gap. The DNA for the CDR3 is TGTGCCAGCAGCCGAAGGGGGGGATTCTCCTACGAGCAGTACTTC. It yields the protein CASSRRGGFSYEQYF.

This clonotype was found many times. The V gene is TRBV10-3, the J gene TRBJ1-1; tentative D call: TRBD1 (6 bases). CDR3 length: 15 residues. The germline V gene encodes CDR1 ENHRY and CDR2 SYGVKD. V was shortened by 3 bases and J by 7 bases, with 18 bases between the two germline ends. The CDR3 region is CAISERPLLQGEAFF. CDR3 coding DNA: TGTGCCATCAGTGAACGGCCTCTGTTACAGGGTGAAGCTTTCTTT.

The sample holds many counts of this clonotype. This chain uses TRBV29-1 with TRBJ1-1; D ambiguous. Trimming cost V 7 bases and J 1 base, with 19 bases left between them. The germline V gene has CDR1 SQVTM and CDR2 ANQGSEA. This CDR3 is 15 amino acids long. CDR3 protein: CSGTGGVFSNTEAFF. DNA for the CDR3: TGCAGCGGAACGGGCGGAGTTTTCTCGAACACTGAAGCTTTCTTT. The whole variable domain, filled in from reference TRBV29-1 and TRBJ1-1, reads SAVISQKPSRDICQRGTSLTIQCQVDSQVTMMFWYRQQPGQSLTLIATANQGSEATYESGFVIDKFPISRPNLTFSTLTVSNMSPEDSSIYLCSGTGGVFSNTEAFFGQGTRLTVV.

This clonotype was recorded many times. The J gene is TRBJ2-7, the V gene TRBV7-2, with TRBD1 matching 10 bases. V shed 5 bases, J shed 2 bases, and the junction held 6 bases outside the gene matches. The CDR3 covers 15 residues. Germline assignment: CDR1 SGHTA and CDR2 FQGNSA. The chain's CDR3 is CASSPGGTGAYEQYF. The CDR3 nucleotides read TGTGCCAGCAGCCCCGGAGGGACAGGGGCCTACGAGCAGTACTTC.

At least ten counts were recorded for this clonotype. The chain recombines TRBV20-1 with TRBJ2-2, with D perhaps matching TRBD2 (5 bases). CDR3 length: 14 residues. The germline V and J ends were trimmed by 5 bases and 0 bases, with 10 bases remaining between them. Germline CDR1 reads DFQATT; CDR2 reads SNEGSKA (reference sequence). The CDR3 reads CSAALAPNTGELFF. For the CDR3, the DNA is TGCAGTGCTGCCCTAGCTCCGAACACCGGGGAGCTGTTTTTT.

This clonotype was counted only a few times. The rearrangement joins TRBV7-9 to TRBJ2-7; D not resolved. The CDR3 sequence is 13 residues long. V was shortened by 1 base and J by 6 bases, with 10 bases between the two germline ends. Looked up from germline, CDR1 is SEHNR and CDR2 is FQNEAQ (reference sequence). The CDR3: CASSLGVLVEQYF. CDR3 DNA sequence: TGTGCCAGCAGCTTAGGTGTCCTGGTCGAGCAGTACTTC.

This clonotype was seen at least ten times. The chain has TRBV12-3 or TRBV12-4 and TRBJ2-1, with 7 bases matching TRBD2. This CDR3 spans 18 amino acids. With 3 bases clipped from V and 1 base from J, the junction kept 12 bases outside the gene matches. For the CDR3, the DNA is TGTGCCAGCAGTTTTACGCCCGGTCTAGCGGTGTCCTACAATGAGCAGTTCTTC. Translated: CASSFTPGLAVSYNEQFF.